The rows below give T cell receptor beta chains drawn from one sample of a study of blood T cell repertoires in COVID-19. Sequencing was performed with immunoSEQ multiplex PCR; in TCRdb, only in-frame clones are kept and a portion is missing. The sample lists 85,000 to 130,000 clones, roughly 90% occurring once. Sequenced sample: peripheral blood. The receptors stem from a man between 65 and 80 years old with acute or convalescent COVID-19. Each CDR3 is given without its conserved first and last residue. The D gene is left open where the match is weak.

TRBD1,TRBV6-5,ASSYSEGATEAF
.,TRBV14,ASSPGVGGYT
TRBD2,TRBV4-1,ASSQGGLAGNTGELF
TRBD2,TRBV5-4,ASSPEWGLAGGTDTQY
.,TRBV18,ASSSGADTQY
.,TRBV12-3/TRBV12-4,ASSLRGSQY
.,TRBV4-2,ASSLHSEQPNSPLH
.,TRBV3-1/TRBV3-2,ASSLGPGAEKLF
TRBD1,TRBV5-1,ASSFTGARRETQY
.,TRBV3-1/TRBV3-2,ASSQGRRTEAF
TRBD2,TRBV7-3,ASSSLAGAYNEQF
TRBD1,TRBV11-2,ASSSDRDFTDTQY
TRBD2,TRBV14,ASTPGAGGPDTQY
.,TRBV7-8,ASSSDGALNTEAF
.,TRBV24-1,ATTGEAGKTDTQY
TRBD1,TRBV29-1,SVDRGPKTQY
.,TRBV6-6,ASSYSGFYEQY
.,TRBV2,ASSEARSSGNTIY
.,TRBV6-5,ASRNSRNQPQH
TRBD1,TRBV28,ASRDRLGKLF
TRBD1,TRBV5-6,ASSETGQGYTEAF
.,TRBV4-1,ASSVHPGNTEAF
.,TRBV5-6,ASSLLGAYEQY
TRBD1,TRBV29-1,SVETGGYGYT
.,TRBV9,ASSVDANRTPPF
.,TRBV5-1,ASSLATGEQETQY
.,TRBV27,ASGKEDMNTEAF
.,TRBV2,ASSEGRVSNQPQH
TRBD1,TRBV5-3,ARSLDLQGVEEVEAF
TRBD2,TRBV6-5,ASSYSSSGSMNEQF
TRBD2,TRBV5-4,ASSLGLAGRNTGELF
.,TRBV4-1,ASSQFLWAQETQY
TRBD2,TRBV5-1,ASSSSSGLYNEQF
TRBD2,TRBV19,ASRASGGTLAQY
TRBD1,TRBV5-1,ASSLGQDNYGYT
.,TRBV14,ASSQGTGVKFWDTQY
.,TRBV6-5,ASRGVMDYGYT
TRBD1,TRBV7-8,ASSLQAGTGNSPLH
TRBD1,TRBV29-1,SVVFRQGAYYGYT
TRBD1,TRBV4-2,ASSHTDRENTEAF
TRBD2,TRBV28,ASSASTSGSRTGELF
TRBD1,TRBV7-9,ASSFGVKNRGGNTEAF
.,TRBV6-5,ASSTTGYGEQY
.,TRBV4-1,ASSQGTRSGELF
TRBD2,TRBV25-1,ASSEGLAGEYEQF
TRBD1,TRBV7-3,ASSLEGAEQF